This TCR beta chain stems from a study of T cell responses to AZD1222 COVID-19 vaccine. This clone was detected only a few times. Its antigen is not identified. Findings and limits, study-wide: The study sampled repertoires only after the peak T cell response. The sample set comprised mostly white British donors with more females, and clonal diversity was possibly underestimated. Spike-specific TCR breadth and depth were elevated following two AZD1222 doses.

Pooling covered second doses at about 4 or about 12 weeks. The CDR3 has 13 amino acids. Germline CDR1 is SQVTM and CDR2 is ANQGSEA. Between the trimmed V and J ends, which lost 5 bases and 4 bases, there was a span of 14 bases. Sequencing used immunoSEQ multiplex PCR; TCRdb keeps in-frame clones, though not all of them. The sample consists of 110,000 to 150,000 clones, 92% of them appearing once. The source of this sequence is an adult who received the AZD1222 COVID-19 vaccine. Specimen: peripheral blood, collected 28 days after the second AZD1222 dose. The V gene is TRBV29-1, the J gene TRBJ1-1, with D possibly being TRBD1 (5 bases). The chain's CDR3 is CSVWGGVPTEAFF. The CDR3 DNA is TGCAGCGTTTGGGGGGGGGTGCCCACTGAAGCTTTCTTT.